This T cell receptor (beta chain) was sequenced in a study of cytomegalovirus exposure and HLA in healthy donors. Across the whole study: The 120 validation repertoires used the same platform as the approximately 700 first-cohort repertoires (as reported by a later analysis).

Regarding this clone: Antigen: not known.

General study results and limits: Researchers reported that a few CMV-associated chains were confirmed in vitro as CMV antigen-specific. Reportedly, cytomegalovirus status was diagnosed with high sensitivity and specificity.

The CDR3 totals 13 residues. Germline CDR1 is SQVTM and CDR2 is ANQGSEA. With 7 bases removed from V and 5 bases from J, the gap between germline ends came to 15 bases. The donors were part of the validation cohort of roughly 130 subjects. That cohort was separate from the first cohort, which comprised about 730 subjects. Data came from immunoSEQ multiplex PCR; TCRdb stores just in-frame clones and leaves some out. The repertoire holds around 150,000 clones, with 86% as singletons. The sample was PBMCs. This rearrangement joins TRBV29-1 to TRBJ2-1; no clear D. This TCR came from a woman between 18 and 29 years old in good health and CMV-seronegative. The DNA for the CDR3 is TGCAGCGCCGAGGCGGCTTCCCACAATGAGCAGTTCTTC. This gives the protein CSAEAASHNEQFF.